This TCR beta chain was documented in a study of T cell responses to AZD1222 COVID-19 vaccine. On this clone itself: Its antigen is as yet unknown.

V was cut by 3 bases and J by 3 bases, with 9 bases left in between. The CDR3 is made up of 13 amino acids. Looked up from germline, CDR1 is SGHRS and CDR2 is YFSETQ. The protocol was immunoSEQ multiplex PCR, while the TCRdb copy is restricted to in-frame clones and leaves out a portion. The sample has 80,000 or so clones, roughly 90% seen once. Whole-study results and caveats: The study identified only six AZD1222 recipients as seropositive at baseline.

This clonotype was sampled from an adult who received the AZD1222 COVID-19 vaccine. The specimen was peripheral blood, collected 28 days after the second AZD1222 dose. The V gene is TRBV5-1, the J gene TRBJ1-1; TRBD1 might be the D (6 bases). For the CDR3, the DNA is TGCGCCAGCAGCTCAGGGGAGGACACTGAAGCTTTCTTT. It is translated as CASSSGEDTEAFF.